Given below is one T cell receptor beta chain in context. This clonotype has a count of ten or more. Its recognized antigen is unknown. No base qualities exist here, and no much larger clone lies one base off it. Sample time point, as interpreted from the label and publication: newly diagnosed GD, antithyroid drugs for less than 3 months. For both TCR sequencing and RNA sequencing, RNA was extracted from PBMCs using TRIzol. The diagnosis of Graves' disease was made according to American Thyroid Association guidelines. Recruitment of patients was carried out at an endocrinology department in Xi'an, China. Each patient gave approximately 8.8 milliliters of peripheral blood, collected in an EDTA anticoagulant tube. Ficoll Paque Plus density gradient separation was used to isolate PBMCs, and no further T cell sorting was done. An Agilent 2100 Bioanalyzer and agarose gel were used to check RNA quality, while a NanoDrop 2000 measured RNA concentration.

V gives up 4 bases and J gives up 13 bases, and the segment between their germline ends measures 11 bases. The CDR3 numbers 11 residues from cysteine through phenylalanine. Just the 33-base CDR3 DNA is kept, in frame starting at base 1. In the germline V gene, CDR1 corresponds to MDHEN and CDR2 to SYDVKM. The sample belongs to a study of regulatory T cells in long-lasting Graves disease (dated by TCRdb to the early 2020s). About the full investigation: In the newly diagnosed Graves' disease group, patients had been taking antithyroid drugs for less than 3 months. Peripheral blood TCR sequencing and RNA sequencing compared persistent Graves' disease patients with newly diagnosed Graves' disease patients. The study was registered as a clinical trial and conducted in China. A total of about 35 samples underwent TCR sequencing, from about 13 patients with persistent Graves' disease and 20 patients with newly diagnosed Graves' disease. What the authors observed across the whole study: Only the TCR beta chain was sequenced and analyzed. The authors acknowledged the small sample size as a limitation that may reduce accuracy. Because the primary lesion, thyroid tissue, could not be accessed, the study looked at peripheral blood alone. More public clonotypes were shared among persistent patients (2,741) than among newly diagnosed patients (just under 1,000). TRBV28, TRBJ1-2 and TRBJ2-5 were preferentially used in persistent disease, while TRBV20-1 and TRBJ2-1 were favored in newly diagnosed disease. Compared with newly diagnosed patients, patients with persistent Graves' disease had lower TCR Shannon entropy and fewer highly expanded clones, which suggests clonal expansion.

Library generation was performed with multiplex PCR. TCRdb shows the sequencer as Illumina HiSeq 4000. To build TCR beta libraries, CDR3 regions were amplified by Arm-PCR using iRepertoire HTBI primers. Gel purification was performed on PCR products prior to sequencing. As for how the authors treated the data: A total of fewer than 80 TRBV and 14 TRBJ segments were identified across samples and were used for gene usage analysis of CDR3 amino acid clonotypes. Filtered high-quality paired reads were merged into contigs using COPE and FqMerger. Contigs were aligned with BLAST to IMGT TRBV, TRBD and TRBJ reference genes, and CDR3 was defined per IMGT. Clonotypes above 0.1% frequency were classified as highly expanded clones. Shannon entropy served as the measure of repertoire diversity, while the Gini coefficient captured V-J evenness. Public clonotypes were defined as clonotypes shared by more than one individual. TCRdb's own reprocessing of the public reads used fastp at Q25 and MiXCR and kept productive beta chains. Rows are combined by CDR3 protein, so each entry shows the most common genes and DNA. The V and J calls here are based on TCRdb, not the publication. For this sample there are 240,000 or so distinct CDR3 sequences; 20% to 25% appear just once. Of the sample, approximately 15% is held by the ten largest clones.

The chain was built from TRBV28 and TRBJ1-5, with the D gene not confidently named. The input for sequencing was peripheral blood mononuclear cells (PBMCs), taken at new diagnosis, from a patient treated with antithyroid drugs. The origin of this receptor is a female donor with Graves disease. The DNA is as follows: TGTGCCAGCAGTTCTGGACTCCTACAGCATTTT. This encodes CASSSGLLQHF.